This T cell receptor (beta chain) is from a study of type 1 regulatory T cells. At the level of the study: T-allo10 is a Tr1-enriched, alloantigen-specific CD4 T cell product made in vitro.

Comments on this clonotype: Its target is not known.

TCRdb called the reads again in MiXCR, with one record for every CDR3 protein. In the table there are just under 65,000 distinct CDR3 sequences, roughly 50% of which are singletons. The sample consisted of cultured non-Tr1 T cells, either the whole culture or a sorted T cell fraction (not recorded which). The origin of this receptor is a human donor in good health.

CDR3 sequence (DNA): TGCGCCAGCAGCGGGTACCGGGACGCCTCCTACGAGCAGTACTTC. Translation: CASSGYRDASYEQYF. The chain has TRBV5-1 and TRBJ2-7; D is possibly TRBD1 or TRBD2 (5 bases each). The CDR3 spans 15 residues. V lost 4 bases and J 0 bases, leaving 14 bases between the germline ends. CDR1 is SGHRS, CDR2 YFSETQ, per germline.